The entry below gives a single T cell receptor (beta chain) sequence along with its context. Its target is unknown. These data belong to a study of memory CD8 T cells in hepatitis C reinfection. Study in general: Chronic HCV followed reinfection in a couple of donors who cleared primary infection. HCV reinfection meant a positive HCV RNA test after two negative tests at least 60 days apart. Whole-study results and caveats: Conclusions on public clonotypes and secondary clearance were not definitive with about 5 donors.

Noted time point: pre-reinfection, 55 to 20 weeks before reinfection detection. No in vitro expansion preceded TCR sequencing of the sorted cells. A couple of donors provided sorted CD3+ CD8+ CD45RO- naive CD8 T cells at all three reinfection time points. With V trimmed by 2 bases and J by 6 bases, 5 bases remained unmatched. CDR3 size: 16 residues. Germline-derived CDR1 and CDR2 are GTSNPN and SVGIG (reference sequence). The assay was immunoSEQ multiplex PCR, and TCRdb's table has in-frame clones only and misses some. There are under 60,000 clones in the sample; about 90% occur only once, and roughly 0.99% lies in the top ten.

This chain links TRBV30 with TRBJ2-2; the match to TRBD2 covers 14 bases. This sequence was found in a man younger than 35 with hepatitis C virus infection. Sequenced: naive CD8+ T cells sorted from blood. Here the CDR3 reads CAWSTPGLAGAGELFF. CDR3 DNA sequence: TGTGCCTGGAGTACCCCGGGACTAGCGGGGGCCGGGGAGCTGTTTTTT.